The T cell receptor beta chain under discussion was sequenced for a study of cytomegalovirus exposure and HLA in healthy donors. The study's findings and limits: Most TCR sequences were rare, but some public TCRs occurred in many donors. A highly shared variant cluster was judged a likely technical artifact.

The CDR3 extends over 18 amino acids. Trimming cost V 0 bases and J 6 bases; bases outside gene matches: 10. Germline loops: CDR1 MGHRA, CDR2 YSYEKL. Both 60 Vbeta primers and 13 Jbeta primers went into the PCR. TCRdb keeps only in-frame clones here, not all; method: immunoSEQ multiplex PCR. The table lists 150,000 to 200,000 clones, roughly 77% of them singletons. This clone showed up just a few times. No antigen is known for it. The rearrangement joins TRBV4-1 to TRBJ2-2; TRBD2 agrees at 10 bases. The receptor's source is a man younger than 30 in good health and CMV-seropositive. Input material: PBMCs. CDR3 DNA sequence: TGCGCCAGCAGCCAAGATACCAGCGGGGGGGTTATCTCCGGGGAGCTGTTTTTT. Translated, it gives CASSQDTSGGVISGELFF.